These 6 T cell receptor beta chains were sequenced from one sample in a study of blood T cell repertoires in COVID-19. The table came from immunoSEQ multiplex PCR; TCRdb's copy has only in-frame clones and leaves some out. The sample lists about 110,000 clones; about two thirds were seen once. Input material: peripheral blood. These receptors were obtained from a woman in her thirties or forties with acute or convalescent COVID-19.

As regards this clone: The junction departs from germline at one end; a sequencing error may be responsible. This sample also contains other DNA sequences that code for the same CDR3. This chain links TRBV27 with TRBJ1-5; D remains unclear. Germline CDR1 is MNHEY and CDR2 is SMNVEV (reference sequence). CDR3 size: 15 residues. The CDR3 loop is CASSLSRQPNQPQHF. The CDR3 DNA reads TGTGCCAGCAGTTTATCCCGACAACCCAATCAGCCCCAACATTTT.

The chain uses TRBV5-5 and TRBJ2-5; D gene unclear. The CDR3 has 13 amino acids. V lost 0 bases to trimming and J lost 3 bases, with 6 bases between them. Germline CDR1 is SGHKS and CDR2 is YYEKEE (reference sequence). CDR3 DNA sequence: TGTGCCAGCAGCTTGGGTAGTAAAGAGACCCAGTACTTC. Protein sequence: CASSLGSKETQYF. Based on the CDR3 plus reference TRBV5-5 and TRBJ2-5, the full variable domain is DAGVTQSPTHLIKTRGQQVTLRCSPISGHKSVSWYQQVLGQGPQFIFQYYEKEERGRGNFPDRFSARQFPNYSSELNVNALLLGDSALYLCASSLGSKETQYFGPGTRLLVL.

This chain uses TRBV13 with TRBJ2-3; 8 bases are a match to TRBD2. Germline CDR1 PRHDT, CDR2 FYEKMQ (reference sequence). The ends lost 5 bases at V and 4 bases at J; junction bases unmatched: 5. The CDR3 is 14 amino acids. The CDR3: CASSTGLAPDTQYF. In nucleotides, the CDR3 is TGTGCCAGCAGCACCGGACTAGCCCCAGATACGCAGTATTTT.

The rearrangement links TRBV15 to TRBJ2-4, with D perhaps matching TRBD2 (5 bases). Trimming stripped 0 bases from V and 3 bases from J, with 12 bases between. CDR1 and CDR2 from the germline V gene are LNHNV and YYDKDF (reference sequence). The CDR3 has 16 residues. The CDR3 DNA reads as TGTGCCACCAGCAGAGACGGGGAAGAGGGCAAAAACATTCAGTACTTC. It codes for CATSRDGEEGKNIQYF.

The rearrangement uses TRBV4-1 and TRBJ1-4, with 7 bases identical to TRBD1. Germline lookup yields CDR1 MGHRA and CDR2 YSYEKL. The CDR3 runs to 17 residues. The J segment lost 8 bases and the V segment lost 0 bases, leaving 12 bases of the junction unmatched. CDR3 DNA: TGCGCCAGCAGCCAAGATTATGGGACAGTCGGGGAGGAAAAACTGTTTTTT. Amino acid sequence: CASSQDYGTVGEEKLFF.

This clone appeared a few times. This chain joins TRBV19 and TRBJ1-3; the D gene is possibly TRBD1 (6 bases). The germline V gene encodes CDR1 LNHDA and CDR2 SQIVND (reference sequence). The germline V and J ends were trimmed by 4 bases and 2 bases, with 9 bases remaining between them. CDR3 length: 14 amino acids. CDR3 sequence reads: CASSTGVTGNTIYF. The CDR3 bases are TGTGCCAGTAGTACAGGGGTTACTGGAAACACCATATATTTT.